The rows below give T cell receptor beta chains drawn from one sample of a study of blood T cells in healthy people across ages. TCRdb itself ran the 5' RACE reads through MiXCR, one entry per CDR3 protein. The table shows about 1,500,000 distinct CDR3 sequences, with approximately 38% occurring only once. The sample comprised blood. These receptors originate from a woman aged 18-30 years in good health. The CDR3 runs from the conserved cysteine through the conserved F or W. The D gene is left open where the match is weak. Only some rows state a clone size, as once, few, many or a class for expanded clones.

size	J	D	V	CDR3	DNA
.	TRBJ2-7	.	TRBV10-3	CAIRPGQLSYEQYF	TGTGCCATCAGACCAGGACAGCTTTCCTACGAGCAGTACTTC
.	TRBJ1-2	.	TRBV12-3/TRBV12-4	CASSVAGLWGYTF	TGTGCCAGCAGTGTGGCCGGCCTTTGGGGCTACACCTTC
.	TRBJ1-2	TRBD1	TRBV6-1	CASSEGTGAKYYGYTF	TGTGCCAGCAGTGAGGGGACAGGGGCGAAGTACTATGGCTACACCTTC
.	TRBJ2-7	.	TRBV7-2	CASSLRPEGLHEQYF	TGTGCCAGCAGCCTACGGCCAGAGGGGCTTCACGAGCAGTACTTC
few	TRBJ2-5	TRBD1	TRBV4-1	CASSQEQGAREQYF	TGCGCCAGCAGCCAAGAACAGGGGGCGAGGGAGCAGTACTTC
.	TRBJ2-3	.	TRBV7-9	CASSLDLGVPDTQYF	TGTGCCAGCAGCTTAGATCTTGGGGTTCCAGATACGCAGTATTTT
few	TRBJ2-1	.	TRBV20-1	CSARGRWSSYNEQFF	TGCAGTGCTAGGGGTCGCTGGAGCTCCTACAATGAGCAGTTCTTC
.	TRBJ2-7	.	TRBV20-1	CSLKPEGTLYEQYF	TGCAGCCTTAAGCCGGAAGGGACTCTCTACGAGCAGTACTTC
.	TRBJ2-5	.	TRBV12-3/TRBV12-4	CASSLYRAETQYF	TGTGCCAGCAGTTTATACAGGGCAGAGACCCAGTACTTC
.	TRBJ2-5	.	TRBV11-1	CASSFRGRAETQYF	TGTGCCAGCAGCTTTCGGGGACGGGCAGAGACCCAGTACTTC
few	TRBJ2-1	TRBD1	TRBV27	CASSLAQGGGNEQFF	TGTGCCAGCAGTTTAGCACAGGGGGGTGGCAATGAGCAGTTCTTC
.	TRBJ2-2	.	TRBV12-3/TRBV12-4	CASSLGQGYTFGSGTTGELFF	.
.	TRBJ2-1	.	TRBV10-3	CAIGESSAGGLRGQFF	TGTGCCATCGGTGAGTCATCGGCAGGGGGGCTACGGGGGCAGTTCTTC
once	TRBJ2-5	.	TRBV20-1	CSALLVKTQYF	TGCAGTGCTCTACTAGTGAAGACCCAGTACTTC
.	TRBJ2-5	TRBD2	TRBV4-2	CASSREAGAVQETQYF	TGTGCCAGCAGCCGAGAAGCGGGGGCGGTCCAAGAGACCCAGTACTTC
few	TRBJ2-3	TRBD2	TRBV9	CASSAHTGTSGTDTQYF	TGTGCCAGCAGCGCCCACACCGGGACTAGCGGCACAGATACGCAGTATTTT
.	TRBJ1-1	TRBD1	TRBV12-5	CASGLGGTGRLDTEAFF	TGTGCTAGTGGCCTGGGAGGGACAGGGCGCCTTGACACTGAAGCTTTCTTT
.	TRBJ2-1	.	TRBV6-6	CASSDDDYNEQFF	TGTGCCAGCAGTGACGACGATTACAATGAGCAGTTCTTC
few	TRBJ2-1	TRBD1	TRBV4-1	CASSQPPGQGLNEQFF	TGCGCCAGCAGCCAACCGCCGGGACAGGGCCTCAATGAGCAGTTCTTC
few	TRBJ2-7	TRBD1	TRBV27	CASSSGQRYEQYF	TGTGCCAGCAGTTCGGGACAGCGTTACGAGCAGTACTTC
many	TRBJ1-1	TRBD1	TRBV5-6	CASSPDRGNTEAFF	TGTGCCAGCAGCCCAGACAGGGGGAACACTGAAGCTTTCTTT
few	TRBJ2-1	TRBD1	TRBV3-1	CASSWTGTDNEQFF	TGTGCCAGCAGCTGGACCGGGACAGACAATGAGCAGTTCTTC
.	TRBJ2-5	.	TRBV20-1	CSARDGNRGGANEQYF	TGCAGTGCTAGAGATGGGAACAGGGGAGGCGCGAATGAGCAGTACTTC
many	TRBJ2-7	.	TRBV27	CASSIGYEQYF	TGTGCCAGCAGCATAGGTTACGAGCAGTACTTC
few	TRBJ2-5	.	TRBV6-5	CASSYSGHQETQYF	TGTGCCAGCAGTTACTCGGGACACCAAGAGACCCAGTACTTC
.	TRBJ1-6	.	TRBV3-1	CASSQEDRTNSPLHF	TGTGCCAGCAGCCAAGAAGACAGGACAAATTCACCCCTCCACTTT
few	TRBJ2-4	TRBD2	TRBV4-1	CASSLGTSGGVNIQYF	TGCGCCAGCAGCCTCGGGACTAGCGGGGGAGTAAACATTCAGTACTTC